This T cell receptor beta chain was recorded in a study of Graves' ophthalmopathy and Graves' hyperthyroidism. Overall study: Peripheral blood sampling preceded any treatment and occurred at initial diagnosis. Study-level points and caveats: Blood also carried most expanded thyroid clonotypes exceeding 0.001 frequency.

Germline V gene data show CDR1 as MDHEN and CDR2 as SYDVKM. Trimming shortened V by 10 bases and J by 7 bases, and 7 bases separated the two germline ends. The CDR3 has 9 amino acids. This clonotype occurred a few times. The target antigen is unknown. RNA transcripts provided the template for amplifying TCR beta CDR3 regions. An opening RT-PCR round employed HTBI primers and preceded a second-round multiplex PCR. TCRdb itself ran the multiplex PCR reads through MiXCR, one entry per CDR3 protein. In the table there are about 740,000 distinct CDR3 sequences, approximately 40% of which are singletons. The study enrolled ophthalmopathy donors with moderate-to-severe activity, CAS ≥3, NOSPECS ≥4 and duration under 3 months. A volume of 10 ml of fresh peripheral blood supplied the PBMCs.

V and J are TRBV28 and TRBJ1-1; D is perhaps TRBD1 (5 bases). The sequenced material came from peripheral blood. The source is an adult man with Graves' ophthalmopathy. As DNA, the CDR3 is TGTGCCATAGGACATGAAGCTTTCTTT. Its protein product is CAIGHEAFF.